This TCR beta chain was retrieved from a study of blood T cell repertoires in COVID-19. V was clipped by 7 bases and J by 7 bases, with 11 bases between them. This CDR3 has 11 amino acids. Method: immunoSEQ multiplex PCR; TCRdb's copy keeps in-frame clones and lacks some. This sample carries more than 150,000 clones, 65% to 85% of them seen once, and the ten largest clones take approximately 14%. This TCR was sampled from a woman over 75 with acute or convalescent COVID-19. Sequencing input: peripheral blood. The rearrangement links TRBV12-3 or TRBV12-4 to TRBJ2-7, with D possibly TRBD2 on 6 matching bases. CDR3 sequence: CASTNGGEQYF. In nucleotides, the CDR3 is TGTGCCAGCACCAATGGGGGGGAGCAGTACTTC.